The TCR beta chain under discussion was sequenced for a study of OX40 agonist ivuxolimab in advanced cancers. At the level of the study: The patients received ivuxolimab by intravenous route every 2 weeks at 0.01 to 10 mg/kg.

Overall study findings and caveats: Also present in some nonresponders was a low level of normalized T-cell clonal expansion. There was clonal expansion of CD4+ and CD8+ blood T cells by week 6 at 0.1 to 3.0 mg/kg.

TCRdb's copy holds only in-frame clones and misses some; the assay was immunoSEQ multiplex PCR. The table shows tens of thousands of clones, with 89% occurring only once. CDR1 is DFQATT and CDR2 is SNEGSKA in the germline V gene (reference sequence). The V and J ends lost 8 bases and 7 bases respectively, with 12 bases between them. The CDR3 sequence is 11 residues long. In the case of this clone: Antigen: not known.

The chain joins TRBV20-1 to TRBJ2-4; a possible D gene is TRBD1 (6 bases). The specimen comprised CD4+ or CD8+ T cells sorted from blood, sampled in a trial of the OX40 agonist ivuxolimab. This TCR was recovered from an adult with an advanced solid tumor such as melanoma, head and neck, liver or kidney cancer. CDR3 region: CSFWGRNIQYF. DNA of the CDR3: TGCAGTTTTTGGGGGCGGAACATTCAGTACTTC.